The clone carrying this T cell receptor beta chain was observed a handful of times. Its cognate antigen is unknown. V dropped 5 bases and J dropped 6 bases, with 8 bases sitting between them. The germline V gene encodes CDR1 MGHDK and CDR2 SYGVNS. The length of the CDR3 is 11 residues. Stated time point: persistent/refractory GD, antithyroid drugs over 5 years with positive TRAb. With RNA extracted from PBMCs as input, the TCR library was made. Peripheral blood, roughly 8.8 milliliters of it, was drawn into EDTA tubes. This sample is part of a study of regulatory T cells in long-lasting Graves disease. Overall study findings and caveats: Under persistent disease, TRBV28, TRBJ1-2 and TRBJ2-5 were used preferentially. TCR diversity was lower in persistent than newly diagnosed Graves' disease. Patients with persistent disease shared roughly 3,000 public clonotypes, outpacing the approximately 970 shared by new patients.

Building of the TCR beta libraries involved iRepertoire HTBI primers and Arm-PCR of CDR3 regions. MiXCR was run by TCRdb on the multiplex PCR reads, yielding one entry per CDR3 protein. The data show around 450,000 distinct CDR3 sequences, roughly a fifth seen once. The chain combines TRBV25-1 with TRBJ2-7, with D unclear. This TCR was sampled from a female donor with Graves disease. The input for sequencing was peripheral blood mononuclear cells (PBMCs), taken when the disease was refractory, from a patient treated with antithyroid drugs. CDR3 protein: CASSILGEQYF. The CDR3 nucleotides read TGTGCCAGCAGTATTCTGGGCGAGCAGTACTTC.